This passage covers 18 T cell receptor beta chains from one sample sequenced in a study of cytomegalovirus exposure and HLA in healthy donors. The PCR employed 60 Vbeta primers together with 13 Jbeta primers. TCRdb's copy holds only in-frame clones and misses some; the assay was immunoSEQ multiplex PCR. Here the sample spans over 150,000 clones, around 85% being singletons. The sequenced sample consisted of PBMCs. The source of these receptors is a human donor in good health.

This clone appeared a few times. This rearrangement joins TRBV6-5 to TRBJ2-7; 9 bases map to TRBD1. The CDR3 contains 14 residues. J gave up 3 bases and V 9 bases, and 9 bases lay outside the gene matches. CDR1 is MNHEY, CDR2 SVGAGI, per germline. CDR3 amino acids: CASTRDRALYEQYF. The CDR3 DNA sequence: TGTGCCAGTACCCGGGACAGGGCCCTCTACGAGCAGTACTTC.

The CDR3 region is CASSPLVGQESSYEQYF. CDR3 coding DNA: TGTGCCAGCAGCCCCCTGGTAGGTCAGGAAAGTTCCTACGAGCAGTACTTC. The chain uses TRBV7-6 and TRBJ2-7; D gene ambiguous. Trimming removed 5 bases from V and 1 base from J, with 21 bases in between. This CDR3 has 17 residues. In germline, CDR1 is SGHVS, CDR2 FNYEAQ.

Here the CDR3 DNA reads TGTGCCAGTAGGGACAGTCAGACTGAAGCTTTCTTT. Translated, it gives CASRDSQTEAFF. The V call is TRBV7-9, the J call TRBJ1-1; 7 bases align to TRBD1. There are 12 residues in the CDR3. The trim removed 9 bases at V and 5 bases at J, leaving 6 bases unmatched. The germline V gene encodes CDR1 SEHNR and CDR2 FQNEAQ (reference sequence).

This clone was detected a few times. The CDR3 DNA reads TGCGCCAGCAAGGTCGCGGCCCCAAGGCAGCCCCAGCATTTT. Translation: CASKVAAPRQPQHF. The chain is built from TRBV4-3 and TRBJ1-5; D remains unclear. Trimming removed 7 bases at V and 7 bases at J, with 17 bases between. Germline CDR1 reads LGHNA; CDR2 reads YSLEER. The CDR3 runs 14 residues.

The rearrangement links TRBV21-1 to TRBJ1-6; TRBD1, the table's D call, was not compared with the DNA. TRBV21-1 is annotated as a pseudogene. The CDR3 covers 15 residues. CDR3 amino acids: CASSKGETGYSPLHF. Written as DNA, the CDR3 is TGTGCCAGCAGCAAAGGAGAGACAGGGTATTCACCCCTCCACTTT.

This CDR3 is CASSSGQLNQPQHF. The CDR3 region has the DNA TGTGCCAGCAGCTCGGGACAGCTAAATCAGCCCCAGCATTTT. The V gene is TRBV7-9, the J gene TRBJ1-5, with 7 bases lining up with TRBD1. The CDR3 has 14 residues. Germline V lookup: CDR1 SEHNR, CDR2 FQNEAQ (reference sequence). V shed 4 bases and J 4 bases; nucleotides not matched to a gene: 4.

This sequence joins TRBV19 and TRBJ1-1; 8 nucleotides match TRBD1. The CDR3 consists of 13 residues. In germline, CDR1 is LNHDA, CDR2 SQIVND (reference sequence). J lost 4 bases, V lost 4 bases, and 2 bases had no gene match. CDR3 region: CASSKQGGTEAFF. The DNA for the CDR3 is TGTGCCAGTAGTAAACAGGGGGGCACTGAAGCTTTCTTT. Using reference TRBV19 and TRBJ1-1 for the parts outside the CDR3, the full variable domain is DGGITQSPKYLFRKEGQNVTLSCEQNLNHDAMYWYRQDPGQGLRLIYYSQIVNDFQKGDIAEGYSVSREKKESFPLTVTSAQKNPTAFYLCASSKQGGTEAFFGQGTRLTVV.

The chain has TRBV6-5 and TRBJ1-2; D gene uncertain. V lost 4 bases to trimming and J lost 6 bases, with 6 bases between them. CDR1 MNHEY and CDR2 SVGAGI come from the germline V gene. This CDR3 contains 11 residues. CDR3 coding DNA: TGTGCCAGCAGTTCCCTTGATGGCTACACCTTC. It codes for CASSSLDGYTF.

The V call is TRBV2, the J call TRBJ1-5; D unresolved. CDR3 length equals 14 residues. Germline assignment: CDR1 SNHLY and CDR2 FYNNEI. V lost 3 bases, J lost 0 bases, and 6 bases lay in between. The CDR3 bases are TGTGCCAGCAGTGACAAAAATAGCAATCAGCCCCAGCATTTT. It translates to CASSDKNSNQPQHF.

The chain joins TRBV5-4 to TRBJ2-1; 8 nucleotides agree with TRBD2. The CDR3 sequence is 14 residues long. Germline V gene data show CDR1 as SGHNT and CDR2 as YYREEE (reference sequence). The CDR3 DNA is TGTGCGGGAATAACCGCGGGGGGACACAATGAGCAGTTCTTC. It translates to CAGITAGGHNEQFF.

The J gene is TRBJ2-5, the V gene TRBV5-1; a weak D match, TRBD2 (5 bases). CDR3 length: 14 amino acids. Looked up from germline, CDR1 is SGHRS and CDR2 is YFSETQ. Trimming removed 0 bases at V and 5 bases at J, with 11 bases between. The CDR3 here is CASSLAGFQETQYF. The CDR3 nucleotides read TGCGCCAGCAGCTTGGCGGGGTTCCAGGAGACCCAGTACTTC.

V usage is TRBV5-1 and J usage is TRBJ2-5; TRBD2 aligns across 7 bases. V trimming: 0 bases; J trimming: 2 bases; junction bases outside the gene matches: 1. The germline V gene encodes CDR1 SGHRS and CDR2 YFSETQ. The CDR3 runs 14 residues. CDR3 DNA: TGCGCCAGCAGCTTGGGGCGGGGGCAAGAGACCCAGTACTTC. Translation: CASSLGRGQETQYF. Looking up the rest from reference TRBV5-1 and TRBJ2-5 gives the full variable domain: KAGVTQTPRYLIKTRGQQVTLSCSPISGHRSVSWYQQTPGQGLQFLFEYFSETQRNKGNFPGRFSGRQFSNSRSEMNVSTLELGDSALYLCASSLGRGQETQYFGPGTRLLVL.

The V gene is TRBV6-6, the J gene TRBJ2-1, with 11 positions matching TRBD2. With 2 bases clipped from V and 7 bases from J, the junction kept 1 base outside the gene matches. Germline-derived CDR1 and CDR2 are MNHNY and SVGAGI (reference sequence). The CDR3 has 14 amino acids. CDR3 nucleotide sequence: TGTGCCAGCAGTTACACTAGCGGGGGAAATGAGCAGTTCTTC. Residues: CASSYTSGGNEQFF.

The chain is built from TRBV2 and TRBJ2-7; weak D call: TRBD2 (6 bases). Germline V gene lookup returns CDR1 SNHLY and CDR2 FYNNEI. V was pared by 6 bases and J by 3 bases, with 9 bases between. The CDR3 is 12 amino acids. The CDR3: CASRGRIYEQYF. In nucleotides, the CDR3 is TGTGCCAGCAGGGGGAGGATCTACGAGCAGTACTTC. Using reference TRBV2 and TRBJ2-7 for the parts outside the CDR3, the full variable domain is EPEVTQTPSHQVTQMGQEVILRCVPISNHLYFYWYRQILGQKVEFLVSFYNNEISEKSEIFDDQFSVERPDGSNFTLKIRSTKLEDSAMYFCASRGRIYEQYFGPGTRLTVT.

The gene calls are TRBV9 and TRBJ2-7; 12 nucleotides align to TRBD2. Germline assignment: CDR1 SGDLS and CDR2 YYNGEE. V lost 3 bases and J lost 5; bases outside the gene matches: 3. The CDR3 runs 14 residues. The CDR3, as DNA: TGTGCCAGCAGCGGCACTAGCGGGAGGCACGAGCAGTACTTC. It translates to CASSGTSGRHEQYF.

CDR3 nucleotides: TGTGCCAGCAGCTCAGGAGGACAGCCACCAAACATTCAGTACTTC. Encoded protein: CASSSGGQPPNIQYF. The rearrangement uses TRBV9 and TRBJ2-4, with D possibly being TRBD1 (6 bases). Between the trimmed V and J ends, which lost 4 bases and 6 bases, there was a span of 17 bases. The CDR3 runs to 15 residues. Germline CDR1 SGDLS, CDR2 YYNGEE.

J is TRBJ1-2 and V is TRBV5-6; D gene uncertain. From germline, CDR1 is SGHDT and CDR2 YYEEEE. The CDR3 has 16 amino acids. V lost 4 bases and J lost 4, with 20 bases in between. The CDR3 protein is CASSERARATVYGYTF. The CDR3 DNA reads TGTGCCAGCAGCGAGAGGGCGAGGGCAACGGTCTATGGCTACACCTTC.

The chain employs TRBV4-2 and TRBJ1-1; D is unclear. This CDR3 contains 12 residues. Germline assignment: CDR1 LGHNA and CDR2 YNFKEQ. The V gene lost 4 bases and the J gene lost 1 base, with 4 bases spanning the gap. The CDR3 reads CASSRENTEAFF. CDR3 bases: TGTGCCAGCAGCCGCGAGAACACTGAAGCTTTCTTT.